A selection of T cell receptor beta chains follows, all from one sample in a study of Siglec-9 on CD8 T cells in melanoma. TCRdb's table, derived via immunoSEQ multiplex PCR, lists solely in-frame clones and lacks some. The sample records approximately 39,000 clones, around 81% being singletons. Material for sequencing was Siglec-9- CD8+ T cells sorted from blood. These receptors were taken from a human donor in good health. Each CDR3 is given with its conserved first and last residue. Fields, in order: CDR3 DNA, CDR3 protein, D gene, clone size, J gene, V gene. A D gene is named only where the DNA matches it firmly. Clone size is shown for a subset of rows, as once, few, many or a class of expanded clone.

CDR3nt: TGTGCCAGCAGTTCCCGGGACGACACTGAAGCTTTCTTT
CDR3aa: CASSSRDDTEAFF
d_gene: -
abundance: -
j_gene: TRBJ1-1
v_gene: TRBV27

CDR3nt: TGTGCCAGCAGCTCGGTAGGTCGGTACGAGCAGTACTTC
CDR3aa: CASSSVGRYEQYF
d_gene: -
abundance: -
j_gene: TRBJ2-7
v_gene: TRBV7-9

CDR3nt: TGCGCCAGCAGCTTGGGACAGGTCTACGAGCAGTACTTC
CDR3aa: CASSLGQVYEQYF
d_gene: -
abundance: -
j_gene: TRBJ2-7
v_gene: TRBV5-1

CDR3nt: TGTGCCAGCAGTCTCAGGGGGCCCAATCAGCCCCAGCATTTT
CDR3aa: CASSLRGPNQPQHF
d_gene: TRBD1
abundance: few
j_gene: TRBJ1-5
v_gene: TRBV27

CDR3nt: TGTGCCAGCAGTATGGGGGGTCAAAAGCAGTTCTTC
CDR3aa: CASSMGGQKQFF
d_gene: -
abundance: -
j_gene: TRBJ2-1
v_gene: TRBV28

CDR3nt: TGCGCCAGCAGCGGACCCTTGAACACTGAAGCTTTCTTT
CDR3aa: CASSGPLNTEAFF
d_gene: -
abundance: -
j_gene: TRBJ1-1
v_gene: TRBV5-1

CDR3nt: TGTGCCAGCAGTGAACAGGCATCGAGCACTGAAGCTTTCTTT
CDR3aa: CASSEQASSTEAFF
d_gene: -
abundance: -
j_gene: TRBJ1-1
v_gene: TRBV6-1

CDR3nt: TGTGCCAGCAGCCGGACAGTGAACACTGAAGCTTTCTTT
CDR3aa: CASSRTVNTEAFF
d_gene: -
abundance: few
j_gene: TRBJ1-1
v_gene: TRBV7-8

CDR3nt: TGTGCCAGCAGCTTAGATCCTGGGTTTGGAAACACCATATATTTT
CDR3aa: CASSLDPGFGNTIYF
d_gene: -
abundance: -
j_gene: TRBJ1-3
v_gene: TRBV13

CDR3nt: TGTGCCAGCACCGGGACAGATAATTCACCCCTCCACTTT
CDR3aa: CASTGTDNSPLHF
d_gene: TRBD1
abundance: -
j_gene: TRBJ1-6
v_gene: TRBV6-1

CDR3nt: TGTGCCAGCTCACCACCGTACAGTCCCACTGAAGCTTTCTTT
CDR3aa: CASSPPYSPTEAFF
d_gene: -
abundance: few
j_gene: TRBJ1-1
v_gene: TRBV18

CDR3nt: TGTGCCAGCAGCCCTCCGGGACAGAACTACGAGCAGTACTTC
CDR3aa: CASSPPGQNYEQYF
d_gene: TRBD1
abundance: once
j_gene: TRBJ2-7
v_gene: TRBV5-6

CDR3nt: TGCGCCAGCAGCTCGCCGGAGGTCGGGGAGCTGTTTTTT
CDR3aa: CASSSPEVGELFF
d_gene: -
abundance: once
j_gene: TRBJ2-2
v_gene: TRBV5-1

CDR3nt: TGTGCCAGCAGCTTGGCCTCACAGGGCGAAAAACTGTTTTTT
CDR3aa: CASSLASQGEKLFF
d_gene: -
abundance: -
j_gene: TRBJ1-4
v_gene: TRBV5-6

CDR3nt: TGTGCCATCAGTGAGTCGGTGGGGAACTATGGCTACACCTTC
CDR3aa: CAISESVGNYGYTF
d_gene: -
abundance: -
j_gene: TRBJ1-2
v_gene: TRBV10-3

CDR3nt: TGTGCCAGCAGTTTCCTCGGGGGGGATGAGCAGTTCTTC
CDR3aa: CASSFLGGDEQFF
d_gene: TRBD2
abundance: once
j_gene: TRBJ2-1
v_gene: TRBV6-5

CDR3nt: TGCGCCAGCAGCCAAGACAGGGATAATCAGCCCCAGCATTTT
CDR3aa: CASSQDRDNQPQHF
d_gene: -
abundance: -
j_gene: TRBJ1-5
v_gene: TRBV4-1

CDR3nt: TGTGCCAGCAGCTTACCTGGACCTAACTATGGCTACACCTTC
CDR3aa: CASSLPGPNYGYTF
d_gene: -
abundance: medium-sized
j_gene: TRBJ1-2
v_gene: TRBV7-9

CDR3nt: TGTGCCAGCTCTCACCACAGGGACAGTAACTATGGCTACACCTTC
CDR3aa: CASSHHRDSNYGYTF
d_gene: TRBD1
abundance: -
j_gene: TRBJ1-2
v_gene: TRBV25-1

CDR3nt: TGTGCCAGTAGCGTCCGAAGGGCCTCGGGCAATCAGCCCCAGCATTTT
CDR3aa: CASSVRRASGNQPQHF
d_gene: -
abundance: -
j_gene: TRBJ1-5
v_gene: TRBV19

CDR3nt: TGTGCCAGTAGTATGGTGGCAGGTCTAAAGTGGCCCCAGCATTTT
CDR3aa: CASSMVAGLKWPQHF
d_gene: -
abundance: few
j_gene: TRBJ1-5
v_gene: TRBV19

CDR3nt: TGTGCCAGCAGCTTAGGCCAGGAAGGCCCCAAGCAGTACTTC
CDR3aa: CASSLGQEGPKQYF
d_gene: -
abundance: -
j_gene: TRBJ2-7
v_gene: TRBV7-9

CDR3nt: TGCGCCAGCAGCTTGAGTCTGGGGCGGGACACTGAAGCTTTCTTT
CDR3aa: CASSLSLGRDTEAFF
d_gene: -
abundance: -
j_gene: TRBJ1-1
v_gene: TRBV5-1

CDR3nt: TGCAGCGTTGCCGCCCTTTATGGCTACACCTTC
CDR3aa: CSVAALYGYTF
d_gene: -
abundance: -
j_gene: TRBJ1-2
v_gene: TRBV29-1

CDR3nt: TGTGCCAGCAGTCCACCCGGGGAAAGCACTGAAGCTTTCTTT
CDR3aa: CASSPPGESTEAFF
d_gene: -
abundance: -
j_gene: TRBJ1-1
v_gene: TRBV28

CDR3nt: TGCGCCAGCAGCCAAGATCTAGCGGAGATCTACGAGCAGTACTTC
CDR3aa: CASSQDLAEIYEQYF
d_gene: TRBD2
abundance: once
j_gene: TRBJ2-7
v_gene: TRBV4-1

CDR3nt: TGTGCCAGCAGTGAGTTCCAAACAGATACGCAGTATTTT
CDR3aa: CASSEFQTDTQYF
d_gene: -
abundance: -
j_gene: TRBJ2-3
v_gene: TRBV27

CDR3nt: TGTGCCAGCGAGGGAGATACGCAGTATTTT
CDR3aa: CASEGDTQYF
d_gene: -
abundance: -
j_gene: TRBJ2-3
v_gene: TRBV7-8

CDR3nt: TGCAGCGCAATTCTACAGGGTGCCGGGGAGCTGTTTTTT
CDR3aa: CSAILQGAGELFF
d_gene: -
abundance: -
j_gene: TRBJ2-2
v_gene: TRBV29-1

CDR3nt: TGTGCCAGCAGCTCAGAGCGGGGGGGCTACAATGAGCAGTTCTTC
CDR3aa: CASSSERGGYNEQFF
d_gene: TRBD2
abundance: -
j_gene: TRBJ2-1
v_gene: TRBV5-8

CDR3nt: TGTGCCAGCAGCGTAGAGGGGACGCACACCGGGGAGCTGTTTTTT
CDR3aa: CASSVEGTHTGELFF
d_gene: -
abundance: -
j_gene: TRBJ2-2
v_gene: TRBV9

CDR3nt: TGTGCCAGCAGCTTCGCGGCGACAGGGTTACCCAATGAGCAGTTCTTC
CDR3aa: CASSFAATGLPNEQFF
d_gene: TRBD1
abundance: -
j_gene: TRBJ2-1
v_gene: TRBV5-6

CDR3nt: TGTGCCAGCAGCCGCCGGGACAGGTCCTCTGGAAACACCATATATTTT
CDR3aa: CASSRRDRSSGNTIYF
d_gene: TRBD1
abundance: -
j_gene: TRBJ1-3
v_gene: TRBV7-8

CDR3nt: TGTGCCAGCAGCTTGGGCGACAACCTGTACGAGCAGTACTTC
CDR3aa: CASSLGDNLYEQYF
d_gene: -
abundance: -
j_gene: TRBJ2-7
v_gene: TRBV7-9

CDR3nt: TGTGCCAGAAGCTTCCTGAGGCTTTTGAGGGGCTACACCTTC
CDR3aa: CARSFLRLLRGYTF
d_gene: -
abundance: -
j_gene: TRBJ1-2
v_gene: TRBV5-3

CDR3nt: TGTGCCAGCAGCTTCACGACAGGGGACATTCAGTACTTC
CDR3aa: CASSFTTGDIQYF
d_gene: TRBD1
abundance: -
j_gene: TRBJ2-4
v_gene: TRBV7-8

CDR3nt: TGTGCCAGTAGTATCTTGGCAGGGGAGGGGAACACTGAAGCTTTCTTT
CDR3aa: CASSILAGEGNTEAFF
d_gene: -
abundance: -
j_gene: TRBJ1-1
v_gene: TRBV19

CDR3nt: TGTGCCAGCAGTTACTCATCCGGACAGCGATCCTACGAGCAGTACTTC
CDR3aa: CASSYSSGQRSYEQYF
d_gene: -
abundance: once
j_gene: TRBJ2-7
v_gene: TRBV6-5

CDR3nt: TGTGCCAGCAGCGAAGACACGATCTACAATGAGCAGTTCTTC
CDR3aa: CASSEDTIYNEQFF
d_gene: -
abundance: -
j_gene: TRBJ2-1
v_gene: TRBV7-8

CDR3nt: TGTGCCTGGAGTGAGGGACAGGGGGACACTGAAGCTTTCTTT
CDR3aa: CAWSEGQGDTEAFF
d_gene: TRBD1
abundance: -
j_gene: TRBJ1-1
v_gene: TRBV30

CDR3nt: TGTGCCAGCAGAACTTGGACAGCGAGCGGGAGAGAAGAGACCCAGTACTTC
CDR3aa: CASRTWTASGREETQYF
d_gene: TRBD2
abundance: -
j_gene: TRBJ2-5
v_gene: TRBV7-9

CDR3nt: TGTGCCAGTCGAGGGGCAGGAGGTAGCCTCCAGTTCGGGGACACTGAAGCTTTCTTT
CDR3aa: CASRGAGGSLQFGDTEAFF
d_gene: -
abundance: -
j_gene: TRBJ1-1
v_gene: TRBV19

CDR3nt: TGCAGCGTTGAAGCCGGTAGCGGGGGATACTACCAAGAGACCCAGTACTTC
CDR3aa: CSVEAGSGGYYQETQYF
d_gene: TRBD2
abundance: -
j_gene: TRBJ2-5
v_gene: TRBV29-1

CDR3nt: TGTGCCAGCAGCTCGCCGATGAGCGGGAGCTACAATGAGCAGTTCTTC
CDR3aa: CASSSPMSGSYNEQFF
d_gene: TRBD2
abundance: -
j_gene: TRBJ2-1
v_gene: TRBV7-9

CDR3nt: TGTGCCAGCAGCTTCAGTGGAATGGGGGGCCGTCCATACAATGAGCAGTTCTTC
CDR3aa: CASSFSGMGGRPYNEQFF
d_gene: -
abundance: -
j_gene: TRBJ2-1
v_gene: TRBV7-2

CDR3nt: TGTGCCAGCAGCTTAATGGGGGGCACTGAAGCTTTCTTT
CDR3aa: CASSLMGGTEAFF
d_gene: -
abundance: -
j_gene: TRBJ1-1
v_gene: TRBV7-3

CDR3nt: TGTGCCAGCATCGGGACTGCGATCACCGGGGAGCTGTTTTTT
CDR3aa: CASIGTAITGELFF
d_gene: -
abundance: -
j_gene: TRBJ2-2
v_gene: TRBV27

CDR3nt: TGTGCCAGCAGTTACCCCAACGAGCAGTACTTC
CDR3aa: CASSYPNEQYF
d_gene: -
abundance: -
j_gene: TRBJ2-7
v_gene: TRBV6-5